Sequencing of this T cell receptor beta chain was carried out in a study of OX40 agonist ivuxolimab in advanced cancers. On the study more broadly: Of mixed ages from about 23 to 79 and averaging about 60 years, the group was roughly 83% male.

Profiling relied on immunoSEQ multiplex PCR, and the TCRdb table lists in-frame clones only, not all of them. The data hold under 45,000 clones, with about 81% observed a single time. After removal of 1 base from V and 4 bases from J, the junction contained 3 bases not matched to a gene. CDR3 length equals 15 residues. Germline-derived CDR1 and CDR2 are SGDLS and YYNGEE. Whole-study results and caveats: The average count of expanded clones was higher among CD8+ T cells than among CD4+.

With regard to this clone: Its target is not known.

The J gene is TRBJ2-1, the V gene TRBV9; 9 bases line up with TRBD1. This sequence was found in an adult with an advanced solid tumor such as melanoma, head and neck, liver or kidney cancer. The material sequenced was CD4+ or CD8+ T cells sorted from blood, taken in a trial of the OX40 agonist ivuxolimab. The CDR3 is CASSVTGTGYNEQFF. The CDR3 DNA reads TGTGCCAGCAGCGTAACCGGGACAGGGTACAATGAGCAGTTCTTC.